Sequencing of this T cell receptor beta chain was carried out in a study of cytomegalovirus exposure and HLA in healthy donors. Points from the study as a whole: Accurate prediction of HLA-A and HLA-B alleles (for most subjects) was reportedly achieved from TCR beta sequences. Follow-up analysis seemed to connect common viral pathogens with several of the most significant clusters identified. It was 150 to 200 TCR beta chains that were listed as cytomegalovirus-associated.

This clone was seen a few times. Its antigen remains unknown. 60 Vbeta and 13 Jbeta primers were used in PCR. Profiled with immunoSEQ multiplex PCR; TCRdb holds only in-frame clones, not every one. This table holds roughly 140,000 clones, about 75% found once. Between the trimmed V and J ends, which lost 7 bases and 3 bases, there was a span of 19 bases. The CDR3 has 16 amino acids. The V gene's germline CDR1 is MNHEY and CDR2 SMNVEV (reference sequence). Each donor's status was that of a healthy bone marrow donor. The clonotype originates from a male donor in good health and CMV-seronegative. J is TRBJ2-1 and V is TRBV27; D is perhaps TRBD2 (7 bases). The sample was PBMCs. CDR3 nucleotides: TGTGCCAGCATGGGGGATGGGGGGGGCCGCTACAATGAGCAGTTCTTC. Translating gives CASMGDGGGRYNEQFF.